The T cell receptor beta chain under discussion was sequenced for a study of T cells in Graves' hyperthyroidism and ophthalmopathy. Study-level findings and limits: Blood also held most thyroid clonotypes expanded beyond 0.001.

The study left out patients who had uncontrolled infection, other autoimmune disease, pregnancy or lactation. From RNA transcripts, TCR beta CDR3 regions were amplified. The HTBI set primed first-round TCR CDR3 RT-PCR. TCRdb reprocessed the multiplex PCR reads with MiXCR, giving one entry per CDR3 protein. The repertoire holds under 700,000 distinct CDR3 sequences, with over 15% as singletons. There are many counts of this clonotype. Its specificity is not known. Sequenced input: blood. This receptor was obtained from a woman between 18 and 29 years old with Graves' hyperthyroidism.

The CDR3 DNA is TGTGCCAGCAGGGCCCGTAGCAATCAGCCCCAGCATTTT. The encoded protein is CASRARSNQPQHF. The chain links TRBV12-3 or TRBV12-4 to TRBJ1-5; D remains ambiguous. With 6 bases removed from V and 0 bases from J, the gap between germline ends came to 6 bases. The length of the CDR3 is 13 residues.